This TCR beta chain was sequenced in a study of T cell responses to AZD1222 COVID-19 vaccine. On this clone itself: Its specificity is unknown.

Germline lookup yields CDR1 SGHRS and CDR2 YFSETQ. The J segment lost 2 bases and the V segment lost 0 bases, leaving 2 bases of the junction unmatched. The length of the CDR3 is 15 residues. TCRdb's table, derived via immunoSEQ multiplex PCR, lists solely in-frame clones and lacks some. The table lists about 99,000 clones, approximately 90% of them singletons, with around 8% in the top ten. Study conclusions and caveats: White British people made up most donors, females outnumbered males, and clonal diversity was possibly underestimated. At baseline, seropositivity was found in only a handful of AZD1222 recipients.

This chain joins TRBV5-1 and TRBJ1-1, with 9 bases that match TRBD1. The TCR sequence derives from an adult who received the AZD1222 COVID-19 vaccine. The sample was peripheral blood, taken 28 days after the second AZD1222 dose. CDR3 nucleotides: TGCGCCAGCAGCTTGGGGGACAGGGACAACACTGAAGCTTTCTTT. Amino acid sequence: CASSLGDRDNTEAFF. The full variable domain, its missing parts supplied by reference TRBV5-1 and TRBJ1-1, is KAGVTQTPRYLIKTRGQQVTLSCSPISGHRSVSWYQQTPGQGLQFLFEYFSETQRNKGNFPGRFSGRQFSNSRSEMNVSTLELGDSALYLCASSLGDRDNTEAFFGQGTRLTVV.